This TCR beta chain stems from a study of blood T cell repertoires in COVID-19 (dated by TCRdb to 2018 to 2020). About the study as a whole: Collaborator samples came from the United States, Italy and Spain and covered acute and convalescent phases of COVID-19. Sample metadata almost always included a de-identified subject ID, COVID-19 status, age in years and sex. The prospective study material was composed of cDNA or gDNA derived from T cells, B-cell-depleted T cells, or PBMCs. Deeply sampled blood TCRbeta repertoires from subjects exposed to, actively infected with, or recovered from COVID-19 were included in the dataset. The samples were drawn from two sources: the first 160 participants of the ongoing ImmuneRACE study, and over 950 subjects contributed by 6 global collaborators. The repertoires were released in a freely available public database intended as a resource for research on the immune response to SARS-CoV-2. Where HLA class I and class II types were available, the types were taken from metadata supplied by the sample provider, not from assay-based typing. Summary of the overall study and its limitations: The amount of clinical and demographic metadata varied by source and participant and was provided uncurated.

One collaborating source in Seattle enrolled patients during active infection and followed them longitudinally through the course of disease. The collaborating institutions used their own protocols to collect whole blood in K2EDTA tubes. For TCRbeta analysis, collaborator samples were shipped as frozen whole blood, as isolated PBMCs, or as DNA extracted from either sample type. Notes on this clone: What antigen it recognizes has not been identified. Per-base quality was not reported, and no clone a single base away is much larger than it.

For CDR1 and CDR2, the germline V gene (reference sequence) lists GTSNPN and SVGIG. Clipping removes 0 bases from V and 5 bases from J, with 2 as the unmatched junction base count. The CDR3 numbers 14 residues from cysteine through phenylalanine. Kept here is only the CDR3 DNA, which spans 42 bases and is read in frame from base 1. The immunoSEQ Assay, a bias-controlled multiplex PCR, was used to amplify TCRbeta CDR3 regions from genomic DNA. Processing in the source paper ran as follows. Within the assay, amplification of reference gene primers was used to estimate how many nucleated cells each sample contained. To quantify the absolute abundance of each unique TCRbeta CDR3 rearrangement, sequence reads were collapsed and filtered. Productive Simpson clonality was computed per sample as the square root of Simpson's diversity index over productive rearrangements. Sourced from immuneACCESS, this table was stored by TCRdb with only in-frame sequences that have V and J called. A share of the clones is absent; for the studies checked, an unresolved V gene accounts for under half, and the remainder has no known explanation. Clonal size and the V and J genes are those of that table, whereas D and trimming came from the DNA. This sample gives 120,000 to 150,000 clones in total; approximately 85% of them show up just once. Roughly 8% of the sample comes from the top ten.

The receptor's source is an older woman with COVID-19, enrolled during active disease. Sequencing used peripheral blood. The chain uses TRBV30 and TRBJ2-5, with 11 bases matching TRBD2. This receptor has the CDR3 CAWSVRLAGETQYF. The nucleotides are TGTGCCTGGAGTGTACGACTAGCGGGGGAGACCCAGTACTTC.